The 8 T cell receptor beta chains below all came from one sample that was sequenced in a study of control samples from healthy donors and cancer patients. This table comes from immunoSEQ multiplex PCR, and its TCRdb copy is limited to in-frame clones, with some not included. Altogether about 100,000 clones are present, 92% being singletons, with the ten largest covering 2% to 2.5%. The material sequenced was blood. These receptor sequences come from a woman between 18 and 29 years old in good health.

The gene calls are TRBV27 and TRBJ2-3; 8 bases are shared with TRBD1. CDR3 size: 14 residues. The J segment lost 0 bases and the V segment lost 8 bases, leaving 4 bases of the junction unmatched. CDR1 is MNHEY and CDR2 is SMNVEV in the germline V gene (reference sequence). CDR3 coding DNA: TGTGCCAGCGGCCGGGACAGGAGCACAGATACGCAGTATTTT. It yields the protein CASGRDRSTDTQYF.

The V call is TRBV7-9, the J call TRBJ2-5; D may be TRBD2 (5 bases). V was shortened by 2 bases and J by 2 bases, with 12 bases between the two germline ends. Germline CDR1 and CDR2: SEHNR and FQNEAQ (reference sequence). The CDR3 contains 15 residues. This chain's CDR3 is CASSLPNPGQETQYF. In nucleotides, the CDR3 is TGTGCCAGCAGCTTACCGAATCCGGGGCAAGAGACCCAGTACTTC.

The count of this clone is one. The chain links TRBV3-1 (or the pseudogene TRBV3-2) to TRBJ2-3; no definite D call. In germline, CDR1 is LGHDT, CDR2 YNNKEL (reference sequence). The CDR3 totals 12 residues. V dropped 5 bases and J dropped 6 bases, with 9 bases sitting between them. The CDR3 DNA sequence: TGTGCCAGCAGCTGGGCGGCTGATACGCAGTATTTT. Its protein is CASSWAADTQYF.

This chain connects TRBV11-2 to TRBJ1-2; 7 nucleotides match TRBD1. Germline V gene lookup returns CDR1 SGHAT and CDR2 FQNNGV. Trimming cost V 5 bases and J 4 bases; bases outside gene matches: 13. The CDR3 extends over 16 amino acids. The CDR3 DNA sequence: TGTGCCAGCAGCCCAGGGACAGCCCGGAGGAGCTATGGCTACACCTTC. It translates to CASSPGTARRSYGYTF.

The chain uses TRBV27 and TRBJ2-1, with 14 bases matching TRBD2. The germline CDR1 and CDR2 sequences are MNHEY and SMNVEV (reference sequence). The CDR3 is made up of 18 amino acids. Trimming cost V 5 bases and J 0 bases; bases outside gene matches: 6. In DNA, the CDR3 is TGTGCCAGCAGTCTTCGGACTAGCGGGGGGAGCTCCTACAATGAGCAGTTCTTC. Its translation is CASSLRTSGGSSYNEQFF.

CDR3 region: CASSPRDPPYEQYF. The DNA for the CDR3 is TGTGCCAGCAGCCCCAGGGACCCTCCCTACGAGCAGTACTTC. The chain couples TRBV9 to TRBJ2-7; D could derive from TRBD1 or TRBD2 (5 bases each). Germline values: CDR1 SGDLS, CDR2 YYNGEE. CDR3 length equals 14 residues. Trimming shortened V by 4 bases and J by 2 bases, and 13 bases separated the two germline ends.

J is TRBJ2-3 and V is TRBV28, with D possibly matching TRBD1 (5 bases). Germline V gene sequence: CDR1 MDHEN, CDR2 SYDVKM. This CDR3 is 15 amino acids long. Trimming pared 2 bases from V and 2 bases from J, leaving 11 bases between. As DNA, the CDR3 is TGTGCCAGCAGTTTACTTCTAGGGGACACAGATACGCAGTATTTT. Its translation is CASSLLLGDTDTQYF.

The rearrangement uses TRBV11-3 and TRBJ1-1; D is uncertain. Germline V CDR1 and CDR2: SGHNT, YENEEA. Trimming took off 5 bases at V and 6 bases at J, with 19 bases between the two ends. The CDR3 extends over 15 amino acids. CDR3 coding DNA: TGTGCCAGCAGCGATCTCAAAGAGGGAAGCCCTGAAGCTTTCTTT. It is translated as CASSDLKEGSPEAFF.